A single sample is the source of the 21 T cell receptor beta chains below, sequenced in a study of OX40 agonist ivuxolimab in advanced cancers. Clones were sequenced by immunoSEQ multiplex PCR, and TCRdb holds only the in-frame ones, with some missing. This table has approximately 70,000 clones, more than 80% appearing once. This specimen was CD4+ or CD8+ T cells sorted from blood, taken in a trial of the OX40 agonist ivuxolimab. The receptors stem from an adult with an advanced solid tumor such as melanoma, head and neck, liver or kidney cancer.

The chain combines TRBV7-9 with TRBJ2-4; D not resolved. Trimming stripped 3 bases from V and 0 bases from J, with 3 bases between. Germline V gene data show CDR1 as SEHNR and CDR2 as FQNEAQ (reference sequence). This CDR3 comprises 13 residues. The chain's CDR3 is CASSLLAKNIQYF. Written as DNA, the CDR3 is TGTGCCAGCAGCTTGTTAGCCAAAAACATTCAGTACTTC.

V and J are TRBV6-1 and TRBJ2-7; D is unclear. From germline, CDR1 is MNHNS and CDR2 SASEGT. Trimming cost V 2 bases and J 4 bases, with 0 bases left between them. This CDR3 is 10 amino acids long. This CDR3 reads CASSEYEQYF. The CDR3 region has the DNA TGTGCCAGCAGTGAATACGAGCAGTACTTC.

The chain is built from TRBV20-1 and TRBJ2-3, with D uncertain. The V end was cut by 3 bases, the J end by 4 bases, with 5 bases between. Per the germline V gene, CDR1 is DFQATT and CDR2 is SNEGSKA (reference sequence). CDR3 length: 11 residues. The CDR3 loop is CSASSPDTQYF. The CDR3 DNA follows: TGCAGTGCTAGTTCGCCAGATACGCAGTATTTT.

This clone turned up a few times. The chain links TRBV6-5 to TRBJ2-7; TRBD1 agrees at 8 bases. Trimming took 6 bases from V and 6 from J; bases not matched to a gene: 4. The CDR3 covers 12 residues. Germline V gene lookup returns CDR1 MNHEY and CDR2 SVGAGI. The CDR3 spells CASSSDRGEQYF. The CDR3 DNA follows: TGTGCCAGCAGCTCCGACAGGGGCGAGCAGTACTTC.

The chain recombines TRBV9 with TRBJ2-1, with D perhaps being TRBD1 or TRBD2 (5 bases each). There are 15 residues in the CDR3. Trimming removed 0 bases from V and 1 base from J, with 8 bases in between. CDR1 is SGDLS and CDR2 is YYNGEE in the germline V gene. The DNA of the CDR3 is TGTGCCAGCAGCGTAGGAGAGGGGTCCTACAATGAGCAGTTCTTC. It yields the protein CASSVGEGSYNEQFF. Using reference TRBV9 and TRBJ2-1 for the parts outside the CDR3, the full variable domain is DSGVTQTPKHLITATGQRVTLRCSPRSGDLSVYWYQQSLDQGLQFLIQYYNGEERAKGNILERFSAQQFPDLHSELNLSSLELGDSALYFCASSVGEGSYNEQFFGPGTRLTVL.

This chain connects TRBV5-6 to TRBJ2-1; 7 positions match TRBD2. The CDR3 runs to 14 residues. Germline trimming cut 0 bases from V and 9 bases from J; bases unmatched to any gene: 6. Germline V gives CDR1 SGHDT, CDR2 YYEEEE. CDR3 bases: TGTGCCAGCAGCTTGGAGCGGGGCCTAGGTGAGCAGTTCTTC. This encodes CASSLERGLGEQFF. The whole variable domain, remainder taken from reference TRBV5-6 and TRBJ2-1, is DAGVTQSPTHLIKTRGQQVTLRCSPKSGHDTVSWYQQALGQGPQFIFQYYEEEERQRGNFPDRFSGHQFPNYSSELNVNALLLGDSALYLCASSLERGLGEQFFGPGTRLTVL.

This clone was seen a few times. The rearrangement links TRBV5-3 to TRBJ1-5; D gene ambiguous. TRBV5-3 is placed among ORFs of uncertain function. The CDR3 spans 15 residues. V was trimmed by 0 bases and J by 3 bases, leaving 10 bases between them. The CDR3 bases are TGTGCCAGAAGCTTGGCCGGGGAGAACAATCAGCCCCAGCATTTT. This sequence encodes CARSLAGENNQPQHF.

V gene TRBV19 combines with J gene TRBJ2-7, with D unresolved. This CDR3 is built from 14 residues. V was pared by 4 bases and J by 5 bases, with 15 bases between. Germline V gene lookup returns CDR1 LNHDA and CDR2 SQIVND (reference sequence). CDR3: CASSTSGPWDEQYF. The DNA for the CDR3 is TGTGCCAGTAGTACTTCCGGGCCCTGGGACGAGCAGTACTTC.

The chain joins TRBV6-6 to TRBJ1-1; D call uncertain. The CDR3 has 12 residues. Trimming shortened V by 5 bases and J by 6 bases, and 10 bases separated the two germline ends. The germline gives CDR1 MNHNY, CDR2 SVGAGI (reference sequence). This CDR3 reads CASSGRPPEAFF. CDR3 in DNA: TGTGCCAGCAGTGGACGGCCACCTGAAGCTTTCTTT.

This CDR3 is CATSRDPGVRNQPQHF. CDR3 coding DNA: TGTGCCACCAGCAGAGATCCTGGGGTCCGCAATCAGCCCCAGCATTTT. The genes are TRBV15 and TRBJ1-5, with unresolved D. Germline V gene sequence: CDR1 LNHNV, CDR2 YYDKDF (reference sequence). V lost 0 bases and J 2 bases, leaving 11 bases between the germline ends. This CDR3 comprises 16 residues.

The chain uses TRBV27 and TRBJ1-5; D is unclear. Germline V CDR1 and CDR2: MNHEY, SMNVEV (reference sequence). There are 17 residues in the CDR3. V lost 4 bases to trimming and J lost 2 bases, with 18 bases between them. The CDR3 here is CASSSLGNRAGNQPQHF. CDR3 nucleotides: TGTGCCAGCAGTTCGCTGGGGAATAGGGCCGGCAATCAGCCCCAGCATTTT.

This rearrangement joins TRBV5-4 to TRBJ1-1; tentatively, D is TRBD1 (5 bases). The V gene lost 1 base and the J gene lost 0 bases, with 10 bases spanning the gap. This CDR3 has 15 amino acids. The germline CDR1 and CDR2 sequences are SGHNT and YYREEE (reference sequence). In nucleotides, the CDR3 is TGTGCCAGCAGCTTGAGACAGTCCATGAACACTGAAGCTTTCTTT. This encodes CASSLRQSMNTEAFF. The full variable domain, completed using reference TRBV5-4 and TRBJ1-1, is ETGVTQSPTHLIKTRGQQVTLRCSSQSGHNTVSWYQQALGQGPQFIFQYYREEENGRGNFPPRFSGLQFPNYSSELNVNALELDDSALYLCASSLRQSMNTEAFFGQGTRLTVV.

This sequence joins TRBV7-9 and TRBJ1-2; tentative D call: TRBD1 (5 bases). V was pared by 1 base and J by 7 bases, with 16 bases between. CDR3 size: 15 residues. Germline V lookup: CDR1 SEHNR, CDR2 FQNEAQ (reference sequence). The CDR3 here is CASSLGGGAWGGYTF. The CDR3 DNA reads as TGTGCCAGCAGCTTAGGAGGAGGGGCATGGGGTGGCTACACCTTC.

The rearrangement links TRBV11-2 to TRBJ1-2; D is perhaps TRBD1 (5 bases). The germline V gene has CDR1 SGHAT and CDR2 FQNNGV. This CDR3 comprises 15 residues. V was trimmed by 0 bases and J by 4 bases, leaving 12 bases between them. The CDR3 DNA reads TGTGCCAGCAGCTTAGATGGGACGGGGAGCTATGGCTACACCTTC. Translated: CASSLDGTGSYGYTF.

V gene TRBV7-8 combines with J gene TRBJ1-2; D unresolved. Germline lookup yields CDR1 SGHVS and CDR2 FQNEAQ. Between the trimmed V and J ends, which lost 6 bases and 2 bases, there was a span of 10 bases. This CDR3 comprises 13 residues. The CDR3 DNA sequence: TGTGCCAGCAGTTTTGTCGACAACTATGGCTACACCTTC. Translating gives CASSFVDNYGYTF.

As to this clone: At the DNA level, this CDR3 is encoded by other sequences in the same sample as well. V gene TRBV6-6 combines with J gene TRBJ2-7, with D uncertain. The V gene lost 1 base and the J gene lost 7 bases, with 11 bases spanning the gap. The germline V gene has CDR1 MNHNY and CDR2 SVGAGI (reference sequence). The CDR3 has 13 amino acids. The CDR3 loop is CASSYLAGYEQYF. CDR3 sequence (DNA): TGTGCCAGCAGTTACTTGGCCGGGTATGAGCAGTACTTC.

This chain links TRBV27 with TRBJ1-2; no clear D. V was trimmed by 3 bases and J by 0 bases, leaving 5 bases between them. Germline V lookup: CDR1 MNHEY, CDR2 SMNVEV (reference sequence). The CDR3 length is 13 residues. The CDR3 region has the DNA TGTGCCAGCAGTTTTCGAGCTAACTATGGCTACACCTTC. Its translation is CASSFRANYGYTF.

This clone was recorded a few times. The gene calls are TRBV20-1 and TRBJ1-5; D gene ambiguous. The germline gives CDR1 DFQATT, CDR2 SNEGSKA (reference sequence). V lost 2 bases to trimming and J lost 6 bases, with 5 bases between them. The CDR3 is 11 amino acids. DNA of the CDR3: TGCAGTGCTAGATGGGGTCAGCCCCAGCATTTT. Amino acids: CSARWGQPQHF.

The chain joins TRBV19 to TRBJ2-2, with TRBD2 as a possible D gene (5 bases). CDR1 LNHDA and CDR2 SQIVND come from the germline V gene (reference sequence). V lost 5 bases to trimming and J lost 5 bases, with 15 bases between them. The CDR3 length is 15 residues. CDR3 nucleotides: TGTGCCAGTAGTTGGTTAGGGTGGGAGACCGGGGAGCTGTTTTTT. Protein: CASSWLGWETGELFF.

V usage is TRBV7-8 and J usage is TRBJ1-2; D is perhaps TRBD1 (5 bases). The CDR3 loop spans 15 amino acids. Germline V gene data show CDR1 as SGHVS and CDR2 as FQNEAQ. The V end lost 1 base, the J end lost 3 bases, and 12 bases lay between the germline ends. The CDR3 DNA is TGTGCCAGCAGCTTAGAGCAGGGTCCCCACTATGGCTACACCTTC. Its translation: CASSLEQGPHYGYTF.

This chain connects TRBV11-2 to TRBJ2-5; TRBD1 might be the D (7 bases). The CDR3 sequence is 16 residues long. Trimming removed 5 bases at V and 5 bases at J, with 21 bases between. From germline, CDR1 is SGHAT and CDR2 FQNNGV. The CDR3 DNA sequence: TGTGCCAGCAGCCCGGGGGACAGAAACCCTGTGGAGACCCAGTACTTC. Its translation: CASSPGDRNPVETQYF.